This T cell receptor beta chain was recorded in a study of blood T cell repertoires in COVID-19 (TCRdb year 2020). Broadly, across the study: Samples covering the acute and convalescent phases of COVID-19 were provided by collaborators in the United States, Italy and Spain. The material from the prospective study consisted of cDNA or gDNA derived from T cells, B-cell-depleted T cells, or PBMCs. Deeply sampled blood TCRbeta repertoires from subjects exposed to, actively infected with, or recovered from COVID-19 were included in the dataset. A freely available public database, intended as a resource for researchers studying the immune response to SARS-CoV-2, is where the repertoires were released. Samples were obtained from the ongoing ImmuneRACE study (first 160 participants) and from 1,254 subjects provided by 6 global collaborators. A de-identified subject ID, COVID-19 status, age in years and sex were almost always included in the sample metadata. Where HLA class I and class II types were available, the types were taken from metadata supplied by the sample provider, not from assay-based typing. The research as a whole found: Clinical and demographic metadata were provided uncurated, with the amount varying by source and participant.

The immunoSEQ Assay, a bias-controlled multiplex PCR, was used to amplify TCRbeta CDR3 regions from genomic DNA. Per the source publication's procedure: Nucleated cell counts per sample were estimated from amplification of reference gene primers within the assay. To quantify the absolute abundance of each unique TCRbeta CDR3 rearrangement, sequence reads were collapsed and filtered. For each sample, productive Simpson clonality was calculated as the square root of Simpson's diversity index across productive rearrangements. The clones in this table, taken by TCRdb from immuneACCESS, are in-frame only. Not every clone is retained; where verified, under half of the shortfall comes from an unresolved V gene, and the cause of the rest is unknown. For V, J and clone size, that table is used; D and trimming come from the DNA. Within this sample are 100,000 to 150,000 clones, with 65% to 90% of them counted one time only. The top ten hold less than 8.5% of the sample.

To note about this clone: No antigen is known for it. Per-base qualities were not stored, and no clone one base away is much larger.

For CDR1 and CDR2, the germline V gene lists MNHEY and SVGAGI. From cysteine to phenylalanine, the CDR3 is 14 amino acids long. The kept DNA is CDR3 alone, 42 bases in frame from the first base. V was cut back by 5 bases and J by 4 bases, leaving a gap of 15 bases between them. Collaborating institutions collected whole blood in K2EDTA tubes following their own protocols. Collaborator samples were shipped for TCRbeta analysis as frozen whole blood, isolated PBMCs, or DNA extracted from either sample type. What was sequenced was peripheral blood. The TCR was taken from a man aged 80 or over with active or convalescent COVID-19. The rearrangement combines TRBV6-5 with TRBJ2-7; D gene: possibly TRBD2, on 5 matching bases. The base sequence is TGTGCCAGCAGTCAGGACTTCGCCAATTACGAGCAGTACTTC. Its translation reads: CASSQDFANYEQYF.